This T cell receptor beta chain stems from a study of regulatory T cells in long-lasting Graves disease. CDR1 LNHNV and CDR2 YYDKDF come from the germline V gene (reference sequence). V lost 3 bases and J lost 9; bases outside the gene matches: 0. The CDR3 is 14 residues long. Both iRepertoire HTBI primers and Arm-PCR of CDR3 regions were used to build the TCR beta libraries. MiXCR was run by TCRdb on the multiplex PCR reads, yielding one entry per CDR3 protein. The sample holds roughly 500,000 distinct CDR3 sequences, roughly 14% seen once. The time point: newly diagnosed GD, antithyroid drugs for less than 3 months. From PBMCs, RNA was extracted and then used to make the TCR library. Separately, the same data were catalogued under a study of T cells in Graves' hyperthyroidism and ophthalmopathy.

Sequenced here: peripheral blood mononuclear cells (PBMCs), sampled at new diagnosis, from a patient treated with antithyroid drugs. The chain is built from TRBV15 and TRBJ2-1; 15 positions agree with TRBD2. This sequence was found in a man aged 25 to 40 with Graves disease. CDR3 bases: TGTGCCACCAGCAGGGGACTAGCGGGAGGTGAGCAGTTCTTC. It translates to CATSRGLAGGEQFF.